The text below deals with one T cell receptor (beta chain). The length of the CDR3 is 14 residues. Looked up from germline, CDR1 is SGHDT and CDR2 is YYEEEE. The germline V and J ends were trimmed by 0 bases and 2 bases, with 7 bases remaining between them. The data belong to a study of cytomegalovirus exposure and HLA in healthy donors. Some clones are missing from TCRdb's copy, which holds only in-frame ones; the method was immunoSEQ multiplex PCR. The sample shows about 140,000 clones, 86% of them seen only once. The origin of this receptor is a man aged 18 to 30 in good health and CMV-seronegative. Sequencing was performed on PBMCs. The rearrangement uses TRBV5-6 and TRBJ2-3; D not certain. For the CDR3, the DNA is TGTGCCAGCAGCTTGGGAGTCAACACAGATACGCAGTATTTT. Its protein product is CASSLGVNTDTQYF.